This T cell receptor (beta chain) comes out of a study of T cell responses to AZD1222 COVID-19 vaccine (TCRdb year 2021). Study-wide context: Because spike-specific TCR depth and breadth did not differ between the two schedules, AZD1222 recipients who got a second dose at roughly 4 weeks were pooled with those who got a second dose at roughly 12 weeks. A total of under 250 trial participants underwent TCR sequencing, of whom roughly 210 had received two doses of AZD1222 and 26 had received two doses of the MenACWY control vaccine. Trial participants were enrolled by age into 18-55, 56-69 and 70-plus year subgroups, with roughly 150, 30 and 60 TCR-sequenced participants respectively. Study-wide findings and limitations: Most participants were white British and females outnumbered males, and the authors suggested that clonal diversity may have been underestimated. Epitopes outside the regions mutated in the B.1.351 and B.1.1.7 variants were reportedly recognized by nearly half of the unique spike-specific TCRs. No day 14 peak-response samples were available, so repertoires were characterized only after the peak T cell response. The whole spike protein was spanned by vaccine-associated CD4 TCRs, and dominant responses were seen in regions 160-218 and 743-854. Conclusions about previously exposed vaccinees are limited because only five or six AZD1222 recipients were SARS-CoV-2 seropositive at baseline. Spike-specific TCR breadth and depth rose significantly after two AZD1222 doses compared with day 0 and with MenACWY recipients. The 56-69-year group was small, and its depth increase did not reach significance, likely because of low power.

The sample's time point label, in plain terms: baseline before first vaccination. Samples from vaccinated people were obtained from the UK trials COV001 and COV002, which included a single-blind randomized controlled phase 2/3 trial of AZD1222 (ChAdOx1 nCoV-19) in healthy adults. For TCRbeta chain sequencing, PBMC samples from trial participants were taken at day 0 and at day 28 after the second dose. Trimming at the junction amounts to 5 bases on V and 7 bases on J, and the germline ends lie 9 bases apart. The CDR3 spans 12 residues, from the cysteine through the phenylalanine. Left in the record is the CDR3 DNA by itself, 36 bases read in frame from the first base. CDR1 SNHLY and CDR2 FYNNEI are derived from the germline V gene. As concerns this clone: Its antigen is not yet known. No much larger clonotype is one base removed from it; base qualities were not supplied.

The CDR3 regions of human TCRbeta chains were analyzed by immunosequencing. As for the original processing: TCRs in the repertoires were matched against a reference library of SARS-CoV-2-specific TCRs that had been generated with the MIRA antigen-specificity platform. Breadth meant the fraction of unique TCRs that were SARS-CoV-2-associated, whereas depth meant the fraction of total T cells that were SARS-CoV-2-associated. Using the MIRA data, each spike-specific TCR was mapped to the spike region that the TCR reacts to and placed in a CD4 or CD8 class. Log10-transformed breadth and depth values were compared by one-way ANOVA with Sidak's multiple comparisons tests. In its TCRdb copy, this immuneACCESS table keeps in-frame sequences only and misses some clones. Where compared with another copy, unresolved V genes explain less than half of these, and the others have no known cause. That table supplies the V and J calls and clone size; D and trimming were determined from the DNA. For this sample there are around 180,000 clones; approximately 94% appear just once. The top ten clones comprise 7.5% to 9.5% of the sample.

The TCR comes from an adult in good health. The chain joins TRBV2 to TRBJ2-1; perhaps TRBD1 is the D gene, with 6 bases matching. The sample here was peripheral blood, taken on day 0 of AZD1222 vaccination. The CDR3: CASSNQGNEQFF. At the DNA level, the sequence is TGTGCCAGCAGTAACCAGGGGAATGAGCAGTTCTTC.